In this sample, the clone carrying this T cell receptor beta chain turned up many times. Its cognate antigen is unknown. TCRdb reprocessed the reads via MiXCR and lists one record per CDR3 protein. The sample lists 700,000 to 900,000 distinct CDR3 sequences, 29% occurring once. The data are from a study of T cell repertoires in cytomegalovirus infection. Germline V gene sequence: CDR1 SGHVS, CDR2 FQNEAQ. Trimming removed 1 base at V and 3 bases at J, with 12 bases between. The CDR3 spans 15 residues. V usage is TRBV7-8 and J usage is TRBJ1-2; D not resolved. The input for sequencing was cultured CD8+ T cells from PBMCs, taken from culture after CMV antigen stimulation. The clonotype comes from a human donor in good health (CMV status not recorded). Some clones in this sample may be carry-over from other donors' samples. The CDR3 DNA is TGTGCCAGCAGCTTAGATGGCACCCCATACTATGGCTACACCTTC. Translating gives CASSLDGTPYYGYTF. The whole variable domain, remainder taken from reference TRBV7-8 and TRBJ1-2, is GAGVSQSPRYKVAKRGQDVALRCDPISGHVSLFWYQQALGQGPEFLTYFQNEAQLDKSGLPSDRFFAERPEGSVSTLKIQRTQQEDSAVYLCASSLDGTPYYGYTFGSGTRLTVV.